Listed here are 16 T cell receptor beta chains from one sample, sequenced in a study of shared clonotypes between healthy human individuals. Produced via immunoSEQ multiplex PCR; TCRdb's table is partial and in-frame only. The sample contains roughly 2.1 million clones, 90% to 95% of which appear only once. As defined, naive CD8 cells were CD45RO-negative and positively selected for CCR7, with terminally differentiated effector memory CD45RA+ cells excluded. Sequenced material: naive CD8+ T cells from PBMCs. The receptors come from a man younger than 35 in good health. Some clones in this sample may be carry-over from other donors' samples.

This rearrangement joins TRBV7-9 to TRBJ2-2; D remains unclear. Germline V gene lookup returns CDR1 SEHNR and CDR2 FQNEAQ (reference sequence). The length of the CDR3 is 13 residues. The V gene lost 3 bases and the J gene lost 4 bases, with 6 bases spanning the gap. In nucleotides, the CDR3 is TGTGCCAGCAGCTTTACATTCACCGGGGAGCTGTTTTTT. Translated, it gives CASSFTFTGELFF.

This chain uses TRBV7-9 with TRBJ2-7; D unresolved. This CDR3 has 15 residues. The V and J ends lost 5 bases and 3 bases respectively, with 17 bases between them. Germline-derived CDR1 and CDR2 are SEHNR and FQNEAQ (reference sequence). Written as DNA, the CDR3 is TGTGCCAGCAGCCCCTTTGGCGGCACCCGCTACGAGCAGTACTTC. Translation: CASSPFGGTRYEQYF. The variable domain in full, completed from reference TRBV7-9 and TRBJ2-7, reads DTGVSQNPRHKITKRGQNVTFRCDPISEHNRLYWYRQTLGQGPEFLTYFQNEAQLEKSRLLSDRFSAERPKGSFSTLEIQRTEQGDSAMYLCASSPFGGTRYEQYFGPGTRLTVT.

The CDR3 bases are TGTGCCAGCTCACCATTAGACAGGGCCGGCACCGGGGAGCTGTTTTTT. Translated: CASSPLDRAGTGELFF. This chain connects TRBV18 to TRBJ2-2; 7 nucleotides align to TRBD1. The V segment lost 2 bases and the J segment 4 bases; nucleotides outside the gene matches: 7. Looked up from germline, CDR1 is KGHSH and CDR2 is LQKENI. There are 16 residues in the CDR3.

Of note for this clone: This sample also contains other DNA sequences that code for the same CDR3. The V and J genes are TRBV5-4 and TRBJ1-1, with TRBD1 matching over 7 bases. The ends lost 3 bases at V and 0 bases at J; junction bases unmatched: 2. The V gene's germline CDR1 is SGHNT and CDR2 YYREEE (reference sequence). This CDR3 has 14 residues. The CDR3 spells CASSSGQLNTEAFF. CDR3 sequence (DNA): TGTGCCAGCAGCTCGGGACAGTTGAACACTGAAGCTTTCTTT.

The genes are TRBV4-2 and TRBJ1-2, with D uncertain. V lost 1 base, J lost 3 bases, and 12 bases lay in between. Germline CDR1 is LGHNA and CDR2 is YNFKEQ. The CDR3 has 15 residues. CDR3 amino acids: CASSQVTGLDYGYTF. DNA for the CDR3: TGTGCCAGCAGCCAAGTGACGGGTTTGGACTATGGCTACACCTTC.

V gene TRBV6-4 combines with J gene TRBJ2-7; D is undetermined. The germline V and J ends were trimmed by 11 bases and 5 bases, with 19 bases remaining between them. The CDR3 is 13 amino acids. The V gene's germline CDR1 is MRHNA and CDR2 SNTAGT. The CDR3 nucleotides are TGTGCCCGCTATTGTAGGGAAGCCCACGAGCAGTACTTC. Encoded protein: CARYCREAHEQYF.

This clone was seen once. This CDR3 is CASSAGDRGPDTQYF. The DNA of the CDR3 is TGTGCCAGCAGCGCCGGGGACAGGGGGCCAGATACGCAGTATTTT. The chain recombines TRBV9 with TRBJ2-3, with TRBD1 matching 12 bases. J gave up 4 bases and V 3 bases, and 3 bases lay outside the gene matches. Germline values: CDR1 SGDLS, CDR2 YYNGEE. CDR3 size: 15 residues.

The chain is built from TRBV29-1 and TRBJ2-1; tentative D call: TRBD1 (5 bases). V lost 2 bases and J 8 bases, leaving 10 bases between the germline ends. Germline V gives CDR1 SQVTM, CDR2 ANQGSEA. The CDR3 is 12 residues long. The CDR3 protein is CSVEIRAYEQFF. CDR3 coding DNA: TGCAGCGTTGAAATCAGGGCCTATGAGCAGTTCTTC.

This chain links TRBV4-2 with TRBJ1-2, with TRBD1 matching over 7 bases. Trimming at V came to 3 bases and at J to 4 bases, leaving 5 bases not matched to a gene. The CDR3 is 14 amino acids. Looked up from germline, CDR1 is LGHNA and CDR2 is YNFKEQ. CDR3 in DNA: TGTGCCAGCAGCCATGAGACAGGGCGCTATGGCTACACCTTC. This encodes CASSHETGRYGYTF.

In this sample, this clone turned up once. The V gene is TRBV6-1, the J gene TRBJ2-7; D is possibly TRBD1 (5 bases). V lost 7 bases, J lost 3 bases, and 13 bases lay in between. The CDR3 loop spans 13 amino acids. CDR1 is MNHNS, CDR2 SASEGT, per germline. The CDR3 is CASKVGRDYEQYF. CDR3 coding DNA: TGTGCCAGCAAAGTAGGCAGGGACTACGAGCAGTACTTC.

The chain joins TRBV11-1 to TRBJ2-2; D is ambiguous. V lost 1 base and J lost 5, with 5 bases in between. CDR3 length: 13 residues. Looked up from germline, CDR1 is SGHAT and CDR2 is FQDESV (reference sequence). CDR3 sequence reads: CASSLGRTGELFF. The DNA of the CDR3 is TGTGCCAGCAGCTTAGGAAGGACCGGGGAGCTGTTTTTT.

V is TRBV7-9 and J is TRBJ2-3; TRBD2 agrees at 9 bases. The CDR3 covers 16 residues. Germline-derived CDR1 and CDR2 are SEHNR and FQNEAQ (reference sequence). V was clipped by 5 bases and J by 4 bases; unmatched bases: 10. The CDR3 bases are TGTGCCAGCAGCCCTCTGGAAGCGGGAGGATCAGATACGCAGTATTTT. Protein product: CASSPLEAGGSDTQYF.

In its sample, this clone was seen once. The V and J genes are TRBV6-5 and TRBJ1-1; D remains unclear. CDR3 length: 12 amino acids. CDR1 is MNHEY, CDR2 SVGAGI, per germline. Trimming stripped 6 bases from V and 4 bases from J, with 9 bases between. In DNA, the CDR3 is TGTGCCAGCAGGGTTGGAAGCACTGAAGCTTTCTTT. As protein: CASRVGSTEAFF.

The chain carries TRBV7-2 and TRBJ1-1; no definite D call. Trimming cost V 2 bases and J 1 base, with 11 bases left between them. The germline V gene encodes CDR1 SGHTA and CDR2 FQGNSA. This CDR3 is 15 amino acids long. DNA for the CDR3: TGTGCCAGCAGCTTATTTAACAGCGGGAACACTGAAGCTTTCTTT. Translation: CASSLFNSGNTEAFF.

V and J are TRBV27 and TRBJ2-1; D possibly matches TRBD1 or TRBD2 (5 bases each). The length of the CDR3 is 16 residues. The ends were cut back, 2 bases at V and 7 bases at J, with 18 bases in the middle. The germline V gene encodes CDR1 MNHEY and CDR2 SMNVEV (reference sequence). CDR3 DNA: TGTGCCAGCAGTTTAGGTCCAGGGACCTCTTATAATGAGCAGTTCTTC. It codes for CASSLGPGTSYNEQFF.

The gene calls are TRBV4-1 and TRBJ2-7, with 7 bases matching TRBD2. This CDR3 region has 15 residues. V gave up 1 base and J gave up 2 bases; unmatched junction bases: 5. Per germline, CDR1 MGHRA and CDR2 YSYEKL. The DNA for the CDR3 is TGCGCCAGCAGCCAAGGGCTAGCGGAAACCTACGAGCAGTACTTC. Residues: CASSQGLAETYEQYF.